Only a few counts were recorded for the clone carrying this T cell receptor beta chain. Different DNA sequences within this sample yield the same CDR3. Each of the donors was a healthy bone marrow donor. The sample is drawn from a study of cytomegalovirus exposure and HLA in healthy donors. PCR employed 60 Vbeta and 13 Jbeta primers. TCRdb's copy holds only in-frame clones and misses some; the assay was immunoSEQ multiplex PCR. The table records roughly 100,000 clones, about four fifths of them present only once. The CDR3 has 16 residues. Looked up from germline, CDR1 is SGHVS and CDR2 is FNYEAQ. J gave up 3 bases and V 1 base, and 5 bases lay outside the gene matches.

Sequencing used PBMCs. The genes are TRBV7-6 and TRBJ1-5; the match to TRBD1 covers 8 bases. The receptor comes from a man aged 25-45 years in good health and CMV-seronegative. The CDR3 nucleotides read TGTGCCAGCAGCTTAGAGGCAGGGGGCAACAATCAGCCCCAGCATTTT. Protein: CASSLEAGGNNQPQHF. Based on the CDR3 plus reference TRBV7-6 and TRBJ1-5, the full variable domain is GAGVSQSPRYKVTKRGQDVALRCDPISGHVSLYWYRQALGQGPEFLTYFNYEAQQDKSGLPNDRFSAERPEGSISTLTIQRTEQRDSAMYRCASSLEAGGNNQPQHFGDGTRLSIL.